This TCR beta chain was recorded in a study of identical twins. This CDR3 contains 15 residues. The germline V gene has CDR1 DFQATT and CDR2 SNEGSKA (reference sequence). The V end was cut by 5 bases, the J end by 6 bases, with 23 bases between. cDNA molecules carried unique molecular identifiers, and template switching added a universal primer site. TCRdb itself ran the 5' RACE reads through MiXCR, one entry per CDR3 protein. The table lists roughly 500,000 distinct CDR3 sequences, less than 25% of them singletons. Study-wide results and caveats: Cross-sectional statistical analysis, not tracking of the same donors, underpinned the conclusions.

About this clonotype: Its specificity is not known.

The same sample was also studied in work on T cells expressing NK-cell markers. Turning to that study: Underlying the TCR beta repertoires were sorted CD3+CD56+NKG2C+, CD3+CD56+NKG2C- and CD3+CD56-NKG2C+ T cells. HCMV specificity of expanded NKG2C+ T cell clones remained unclear.

What was sequenced was CD4+ T cells sorted from blood. The clonotype comes from a woman aged 18-29 years in good health. This chain uses TRBV20-1 with TRBJ2-7; tentatively, D is TRBD1 or TRBD2 (5 bases each). CDR3 nucleotide sequence: TGCAGTGCTGAGGGGTTGTATGACGGACGAGTCGAGCAGTACTTC. This gives the protein CSAEGLYDGRVEQYF.